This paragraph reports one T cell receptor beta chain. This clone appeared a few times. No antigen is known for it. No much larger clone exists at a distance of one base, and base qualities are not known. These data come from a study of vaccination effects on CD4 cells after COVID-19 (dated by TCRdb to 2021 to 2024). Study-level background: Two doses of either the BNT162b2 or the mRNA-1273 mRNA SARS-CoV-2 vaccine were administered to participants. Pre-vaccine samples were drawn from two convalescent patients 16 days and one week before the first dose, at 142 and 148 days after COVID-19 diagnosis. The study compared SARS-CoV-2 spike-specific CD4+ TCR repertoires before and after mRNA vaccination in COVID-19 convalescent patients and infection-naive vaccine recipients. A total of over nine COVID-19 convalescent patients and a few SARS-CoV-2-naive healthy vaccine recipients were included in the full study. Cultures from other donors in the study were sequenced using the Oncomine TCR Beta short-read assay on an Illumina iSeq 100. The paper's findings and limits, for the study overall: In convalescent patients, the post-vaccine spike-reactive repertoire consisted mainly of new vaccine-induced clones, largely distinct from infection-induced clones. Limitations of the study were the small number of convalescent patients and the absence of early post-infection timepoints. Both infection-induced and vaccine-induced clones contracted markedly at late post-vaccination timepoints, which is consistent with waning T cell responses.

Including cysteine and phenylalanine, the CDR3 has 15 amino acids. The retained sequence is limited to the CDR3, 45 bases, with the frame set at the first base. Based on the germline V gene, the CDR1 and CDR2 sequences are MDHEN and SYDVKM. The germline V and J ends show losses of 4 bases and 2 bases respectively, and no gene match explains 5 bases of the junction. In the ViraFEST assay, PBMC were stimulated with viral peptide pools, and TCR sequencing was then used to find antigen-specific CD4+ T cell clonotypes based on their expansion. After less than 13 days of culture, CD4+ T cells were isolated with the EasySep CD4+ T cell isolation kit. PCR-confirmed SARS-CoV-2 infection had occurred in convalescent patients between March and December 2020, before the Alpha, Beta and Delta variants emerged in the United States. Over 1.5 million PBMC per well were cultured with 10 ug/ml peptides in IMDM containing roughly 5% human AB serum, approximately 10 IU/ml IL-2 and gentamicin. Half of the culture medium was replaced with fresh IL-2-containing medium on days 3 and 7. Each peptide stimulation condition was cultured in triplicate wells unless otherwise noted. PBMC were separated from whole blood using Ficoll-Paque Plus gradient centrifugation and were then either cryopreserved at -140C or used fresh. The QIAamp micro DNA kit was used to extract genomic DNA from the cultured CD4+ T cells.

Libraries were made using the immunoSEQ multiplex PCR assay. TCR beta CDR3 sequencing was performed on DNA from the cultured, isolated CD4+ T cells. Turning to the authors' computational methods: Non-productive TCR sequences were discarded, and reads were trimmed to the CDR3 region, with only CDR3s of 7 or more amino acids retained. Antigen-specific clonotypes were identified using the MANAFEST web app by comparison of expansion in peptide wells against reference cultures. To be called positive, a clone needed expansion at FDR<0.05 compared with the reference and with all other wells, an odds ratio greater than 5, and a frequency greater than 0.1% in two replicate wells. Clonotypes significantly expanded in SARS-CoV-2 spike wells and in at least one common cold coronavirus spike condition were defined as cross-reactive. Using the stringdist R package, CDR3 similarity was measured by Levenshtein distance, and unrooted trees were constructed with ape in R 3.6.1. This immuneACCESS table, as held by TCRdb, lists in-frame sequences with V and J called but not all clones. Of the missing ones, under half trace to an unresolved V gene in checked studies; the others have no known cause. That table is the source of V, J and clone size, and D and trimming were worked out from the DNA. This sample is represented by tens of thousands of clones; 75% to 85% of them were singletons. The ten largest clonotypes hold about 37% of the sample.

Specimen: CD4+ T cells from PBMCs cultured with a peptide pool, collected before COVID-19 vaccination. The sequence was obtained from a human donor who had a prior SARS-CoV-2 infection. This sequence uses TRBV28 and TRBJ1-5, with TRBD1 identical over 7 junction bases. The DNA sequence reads TGTGCCAGCAGTTCTCAAACAGGGGGCAATCAGCCCCAGCATTTT. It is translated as CASSSQTGGNQPQHF.